This T cell receptor beta chain was sequenced during a study of blood T cell repertoires in COVID-19. Study-level background: Acute and convalescent COVID-19 samples came from the United States, Italy and Spain. In each case, the material was cDNA or gDNA derived from T cells, B-cell-depleted T cells, or PBMCs.

In its sample, this clone was seen once. Authors' analysis steps: Quantification of nucleated cells was approximated via reference gene primer amplification. The protocol was immunoSEQ multiplex PCR, while the TCRdb copy is restricted to in-frame clones and leaves out a portion. D and trimming come from the DNA, and the V and J calls and clone size come from that table. This sample has roughly 670,000 clones, with about 90% found just once. Looked up from germline, CDR1 is WNHNN and CDR2 is SYGVQD (reference sequence). V was pared by 2 bases and J by 0 bases, with 6 bases of the junction left unmatched. The CDR3 is 16 residues long.

The V and J genes are TRBV10-1 and TRBJ1-1; 7 bases align to TRBD1. Sequenced material: peripheral blood. This clonotype was sampled from a woman between 18 and 29 years old with acute or convalescent COVID-19. The CDR3 DNA reads as TGCGCCAGCAGTGAGAAGCAGGGGGTACTGAACACTGAAGCTTTCTTT. Amino acid sequence: CASSEKQGVLNTEAFF.